This TCR beta chain was profiled in a study of cytomegalovirus exposure and HLA in healthy donors. The primer mix had 60 Vbeta and 13 Jbeta primers. Libraries were prepared by immunoSEQ multiplex PCR; TCRdb keeps only in-frame clonotypes and omits some of them. This table has about 79,000 clones, around 68% appearing once. Germline V gene data show CDR1 as SGHNT and CDR2 as YENEEA. The length of the CDR3 is 17 residues. Trimming removed 4 bases from V and 0 bases from J, with 18 bases in between. Concerning this clone itself: What it recognizes is unknown.

Study observations and caveats: Later analysis suggested most CMV-associated TCR beta chains were HLA-restricted. In an earlier analysis, in roughly 600 donors, most V segments appeared productive either ~87% or ~30% of the time. A reported reduction in N-insertions relative to the roughly 700-donor mean was seen in an Asian-associated ancestry cluster in a later analysis.

This rearrangement joins TRBV11-3 to TRBJ1-1, with D perhaps TRBD1 (5 bases). The TCR originated in a man in his forties in good health and CMV-seropositive. Sequenced: PBMCs. The CDR3 DNA reads TGTGCCAGCAGCTCGTGGGGGGGGTTTACGATGAACACTGAAGCTTTCTTT. It encodes CASSSWGGFTMNTEAFF. Complete variable domain (other parts from reference TRBV11-3 and TRBJ1-1): EAGVVQSPRYKIIEKKQPVAFWCNPISGHNTLYWYLQNLGQGPELLIRYENEEAVDDSQLPKDRFSAERLKGVDSTLKIQPAELGDSAVYLCASSSWGGFTMNTEAFFGQGTRLTVV.